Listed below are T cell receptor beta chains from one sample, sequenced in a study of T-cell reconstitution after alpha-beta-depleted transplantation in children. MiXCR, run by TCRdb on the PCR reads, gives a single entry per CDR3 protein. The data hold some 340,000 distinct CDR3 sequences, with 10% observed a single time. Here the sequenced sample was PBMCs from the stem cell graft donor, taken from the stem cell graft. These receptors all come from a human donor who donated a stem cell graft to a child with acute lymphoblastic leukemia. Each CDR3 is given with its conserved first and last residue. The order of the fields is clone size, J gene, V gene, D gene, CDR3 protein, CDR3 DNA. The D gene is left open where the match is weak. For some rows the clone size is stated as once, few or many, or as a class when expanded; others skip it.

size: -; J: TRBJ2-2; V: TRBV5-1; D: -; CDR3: CASSWDDRNTGELFF; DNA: TGCGCCAGCAGCTGGGACGACAGGAACACCGGGGAGCTGTTTTTT
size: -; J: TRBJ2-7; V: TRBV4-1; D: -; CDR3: CASSQEEHVIYEQYF; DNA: TGCGCCAGCAGCCAAGAGGAGCACGTAATCTACGAGCAGTACTTC
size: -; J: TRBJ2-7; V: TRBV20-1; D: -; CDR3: CSAKTRQTRAYEQYF; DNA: TGCAGTGCGAAAACCAGACAGACCCGAGCCTACGAGCAGTACTTC
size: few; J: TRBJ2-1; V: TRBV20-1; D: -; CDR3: CSASPTGPSDNEQFF; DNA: TGCAGTGCTAGTCCCACTGGGCCGTCCGACAATGAGCAGTTCTTC
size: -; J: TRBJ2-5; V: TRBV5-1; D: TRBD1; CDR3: CAGGTGPEGAQYF; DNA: TGCGCCGGAGGGACAGGGCCCGAAGGGGCCCAGTACTTC
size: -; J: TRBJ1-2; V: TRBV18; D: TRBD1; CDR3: CASSGQTSNYGYTF; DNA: TGTGCCAGCTCGGGACAGACCTCTAACTATGGCTACACCTTC
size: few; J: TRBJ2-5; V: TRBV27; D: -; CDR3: CASSLAGTQETQYF; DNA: TGTGCCAGCAGTTTAGCGGGTACCCAAGAGACCCAGTACTTC
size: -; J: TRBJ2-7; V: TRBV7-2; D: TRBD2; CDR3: CASSTGTRYYEQYF; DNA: TGTGCCAGCAGCACCGGGACTAGGTACTACGAGCAGTACTTC
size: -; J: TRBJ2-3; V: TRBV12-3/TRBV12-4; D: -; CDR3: CASSLRNPSTDTQYF; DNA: TGTGCCAGCAGTTTGCGGAACCCTAGCACAGATACGCAGTATTTT
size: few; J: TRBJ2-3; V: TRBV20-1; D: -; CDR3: CSASVPGGGATDTQYF; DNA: TGCAGTGCTAGTGTCCCCGGGGGCGGGGCTACAGATACGCAGTATTTT
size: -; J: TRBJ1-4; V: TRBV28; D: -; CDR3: CASRPGGGDEKLFF; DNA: TGTGCCAGCAGGCCGGGAGGGGGGGATGAAAAACTGTTTTTT
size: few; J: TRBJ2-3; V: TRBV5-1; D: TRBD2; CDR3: CASSLRSGTYTDTQYF; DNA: TGCGCCAGCAGCTTAAGGAGCGGGACTTACACAGATACGCAGTATTTT
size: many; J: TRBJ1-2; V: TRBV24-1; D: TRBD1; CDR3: CATSDDNRGSGVNGYTF; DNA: TGTGCCACCAGTGATGACAACAGGGGATCGGGAGTAAATGGCTACACCTTC
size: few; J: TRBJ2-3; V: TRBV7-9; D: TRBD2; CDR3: CASSFDSGSTDTQYF; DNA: TGTGCCAGCAGCTTCGATAGCGGGAGCACAGATACGCAGTATTTT
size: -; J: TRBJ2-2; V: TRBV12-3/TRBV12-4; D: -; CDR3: CASSPRGRSNTGELFF; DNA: TGTGCCAGCAGTCCGAGGGGCAGGTCGAACACCGGGGAGCTGTTTTTT
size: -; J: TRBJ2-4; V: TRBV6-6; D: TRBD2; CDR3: CASSYSPGGIQYF; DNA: TGTGCCAGCAGTTACTCGCCGGGAGGCATTCAGTACTTC
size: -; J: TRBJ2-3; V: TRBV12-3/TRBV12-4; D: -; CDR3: CASSLVTGGTDTQYF; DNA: TGTGCCAGCAGTTTAGTTACAGGCGGCACAGATACGCAGTATTTT
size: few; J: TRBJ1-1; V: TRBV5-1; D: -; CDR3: CASSYREGTEAFF; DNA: TGCGCCAGCAGCTACAGGGAGGGCACTGAAGCTTTCTTT
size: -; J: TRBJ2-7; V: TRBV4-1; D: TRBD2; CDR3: CASSQDGTGGYPEQYF; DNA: TGCGCCAGCAGCCAAGATGGGACGGGAGGATATCCCGAGCAGTACTTC
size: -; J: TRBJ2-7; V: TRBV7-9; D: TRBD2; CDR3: CASSGVPGEGPLEQYF; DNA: TGTGCCAGCAGCGGGGTTCCCGGGGAGGGCCCTCTCGAGCAGTACTTC
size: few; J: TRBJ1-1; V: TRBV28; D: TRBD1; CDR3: CASMGQLNTEAFF; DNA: TGTGCCAGCATGGGACAGTTGAACACTGAAGCTTTCTTT
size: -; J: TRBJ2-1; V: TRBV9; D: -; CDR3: CASSVTSLVPSGPLNEQFF; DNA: TGTGCCAGCAGCGTAACTAGCTTGGTTCCGTCAGGTCCGTTAAATGAGCAGTTCTTC
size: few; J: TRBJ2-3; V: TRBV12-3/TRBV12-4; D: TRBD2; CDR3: CASTAGAADTQYF; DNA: TGTGCCAGCACCGCGGGAGCGGCAGATACGCAGTATTTT
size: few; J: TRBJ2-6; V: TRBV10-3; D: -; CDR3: CAIGAPGANVLTF; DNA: TGTGCCATCGGGGCACCTGGGGCCAACGTCCTGACTTTC
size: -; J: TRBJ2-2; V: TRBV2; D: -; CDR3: CASRRGFNTGELFF; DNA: TGTGCCTCCAGGAGGGGATTTAACACCGGGGAGCTGTTTTTT
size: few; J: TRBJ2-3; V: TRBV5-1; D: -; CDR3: CASSARGTDTQYF; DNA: TGCGCCAGCAGCGCACGGGGCACAGATACGCAGTATTTT
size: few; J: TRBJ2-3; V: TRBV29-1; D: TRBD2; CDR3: CSVGLAGLVTDTQYF; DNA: TGCAGCGTGGGGCTAGCGGGATTGGTCACAGATACGCAGTATTTT
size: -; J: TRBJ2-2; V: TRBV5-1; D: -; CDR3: CASTPDGGGELFF; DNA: TGCGCCAGCACCCCCGACGGGGGCGGGGAGCTGTTTTTT
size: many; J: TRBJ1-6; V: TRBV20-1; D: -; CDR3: CSARGPGSPLHF; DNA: TGCAGTGCTAGGGGACCAGGTTCACCCCTCCACTTT
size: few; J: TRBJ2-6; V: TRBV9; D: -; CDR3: CASSGRDLSSGANVLTF; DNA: TGTGCCAGCAGCGGCCGGGACTTAAGCTCTGGGGCCAACGTCCTGACTTTC
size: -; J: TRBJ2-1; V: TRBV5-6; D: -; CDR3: CASSFVRPFNNEQFF; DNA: TGTGCCAGCAGCTTCGTAAGGCCTTTCAACAATGAGCAGTTCTTC
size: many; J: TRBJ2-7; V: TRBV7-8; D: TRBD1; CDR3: CASSFETGAYEQYF; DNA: TGTGCCAGCAGCTTCGAGACAGGGGCCTACGAGCAGTACTTC
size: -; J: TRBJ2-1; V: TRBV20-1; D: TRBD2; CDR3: CSARDAKGGTSGAGKEFF; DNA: TGCAGTGCTAGAGATGCCAAGGGCGGGACTAGCGGGGCTGGGAAGGAGTTCTTC
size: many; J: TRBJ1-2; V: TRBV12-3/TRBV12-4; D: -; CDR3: CASSPGPYYGYTF; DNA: TGTGCCAGCAGTCCGGGTCCTTATTATGGCTACACCTTC
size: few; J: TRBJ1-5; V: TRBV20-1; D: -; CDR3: CSARVGQNSNQPQHF; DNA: TGCAGTGCTAGGGTCGGCCAGAATAGCAATCAGCCCCAGCATTTT
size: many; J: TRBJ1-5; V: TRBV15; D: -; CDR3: CATSRESRRGSEEYQPQHF; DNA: TGTGCCACCAGCAGAGAGAGCCGTCGGGGCTCCGAGGAATATCAGCCCCAGCATTTT
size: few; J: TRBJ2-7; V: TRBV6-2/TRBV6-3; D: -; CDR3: CASSYTQIYEQYF; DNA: TGTGCCAGCAGTTACACACAGATCTACGAGCAGTACTTC
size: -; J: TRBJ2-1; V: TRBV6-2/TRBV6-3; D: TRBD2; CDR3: CASSYLAGFADEQFF; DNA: TGTGCCAGCAGTTACCTAGCGGGATTTGCAGATGAGCAGTTCTTC
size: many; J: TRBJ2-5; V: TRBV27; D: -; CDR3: CASSSGVGQGETQYF; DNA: TGTGCCAGCAGTTCAGGGGTAGGCCAGGGGGAGACCCAGTACTTC
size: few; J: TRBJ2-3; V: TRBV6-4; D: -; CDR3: CASSLGADTDTQYF; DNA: TGTGCCAGCAGTCTCGGGGCAGACACAGATACGCAGTATTTT
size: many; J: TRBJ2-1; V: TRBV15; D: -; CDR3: CATSRGGGNEQFF; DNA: TGTGCCACCAGCAGAGGGGGCGGCAATGAGCAGTTCTTC
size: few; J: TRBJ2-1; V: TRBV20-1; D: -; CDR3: CSARAQGRAGTFYNEQFF; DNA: TGCAGTGCTAGGGCACAGGGACGAGCGGGAACTTTTTACAATGAGCAGTTCTTC
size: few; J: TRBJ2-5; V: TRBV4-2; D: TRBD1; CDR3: CASSLLRQGGRDTQYF; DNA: TGTGCCAGCAGCCTCCTTCGACAGGGGGGGAGAGATACCCAGTACTTC
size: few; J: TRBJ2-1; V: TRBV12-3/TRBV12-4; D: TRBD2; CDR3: CASSPLGLANEQFF; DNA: TGTGCCAGCAGTCCCCTCGGACTAGCCAATGAGCAGTTCTTC
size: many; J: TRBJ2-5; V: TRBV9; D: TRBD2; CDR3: CASSVASGRAETQYF; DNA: TGTGCCAGCAGCGTAGCTAGCGGGAGAGCTGAGACCCAGTACTTC
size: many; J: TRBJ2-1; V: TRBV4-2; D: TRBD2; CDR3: CASSQDQSITSGINNEQFF; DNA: TGTGCCAGCAGCCAAGATCAATCCATAACTAGCGGGATCAACAATGAGCAGTTCTTC
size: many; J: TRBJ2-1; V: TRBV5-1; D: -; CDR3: CASSLLNGAKQFF; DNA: TGCGCCAGCAGCTTGCTCAACGGGGCTAAACAGTTCTTC
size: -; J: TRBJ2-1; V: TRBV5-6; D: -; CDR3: CASTQYNEQFF; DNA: TGTGCCAGCACCCAATACAATGAGCAGTTCTTC
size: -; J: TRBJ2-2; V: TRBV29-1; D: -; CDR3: CSVDVSGTGELFF; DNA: TGCAGCGTGGACGTGAGCGGGACCGGGGAGCTGTTTTTT
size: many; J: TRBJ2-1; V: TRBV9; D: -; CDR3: CASSVGGFPYNEQFF; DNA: TGTGCCAGCAGCGTTGGCGGGTTCCCCTACAATGAGCAGTTCTTC
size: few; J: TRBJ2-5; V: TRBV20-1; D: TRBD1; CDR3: CSASSPRGRKETQYF; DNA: TGCAGTGCTAGTTCTCCCAGGGGGCGGAAAGAGACCCAGTACTTC
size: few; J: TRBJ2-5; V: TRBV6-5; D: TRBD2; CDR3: CASSSLAGGPMLETQYF; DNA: TGTGCCAGCAGTTCCTTAGCGGGAGGGCCCATGTTGGAGACCCAGTACTTC
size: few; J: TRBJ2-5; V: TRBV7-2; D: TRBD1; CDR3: CASSRTGSDRGTQYF; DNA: TGTGCCAGCAGCCGGACGGGGTCAGACAGGGGGACCCAGTACTTC